The 30 T cell receptor beta chains below were found in one sample sequenced in a study of blood T cell repertoires in COVID-19. Here immunoSEQ multiplex PCR was the method, and the copy in TCRdb shows in-frame clones only, minus some. The sample consists of 90,000 to 100,000 clones, approximately 90% of them appearing once. The sequencing input was peripheral blood. These receptor sequences come from a woman aged 55-70 years with COVID-19, enrolled during active disease.

The chain uses TRBV4-1 and TRBJ2-5; possibly TRBD1 for D (5 bases). Looked up from germline, CDR1 is MGHRA and CDR2 is YSYEKL. The germline V and J ends were trimmed by 6 bases and 1 base, with 12 bases remaining between them. The CDR3 spans 14 residues. The CDR3 here is CASSLRQLQETQYF. As DNA, the CDR3 is TGCGCCAGCAGTCTCCGACAGCTCCAAGAGACCCAGTACTTC.

The chain links TRBV5-5 to TRBJ2-5; no reliable D call. V dropped 1 base and J dropped 4 bases, with 14 bases sitting between them. CDR1 is SGHKS, CDR2 YYEKEE, per germline (reference sequence). This CDR3 has 15 amino acids. CDR3 sequence: CASSLRLTVGETQYF. CDR3 coding DNA: TGTGCCAGCAGCTTGCGCCTAACAGTCGGAGAGACCCAGTACTTC.

The J gene is TRBJ2-3, the V gene TRBV4-2, with 12 bases aligning to TRBD2. The CDR3 sequence is 15 residues long. Germline CDR1 reads LGHNA; CDR2 reads YNFKEQ. J lost 6 bases, V lost 3 bases, and 4 bases had no gene match. The CDR3 DNA reads as TGTGCCAGCAGCCAGGCACTAGCGGGGGGCGATACGCAGTATTTT. The encoded protein is CASSQALAGGDTQYF.

The rearrangement uses TRBV15 and TRBJ1-5; 9 nucleotides agree with TRBD1. This CDR3 contains 15 residues. Unmatched junction bases numbered 5, after V lost 1 base and J lost 7 bases. CDR1 is LNHNV and CDR2 is YYDKDF in the germline V gene (reference sequence). CDR3 nucleotide sequence: TGTGCCACCAGCAGAGCGACAGGGGGAAAACAGCCCCAGCATTTT. Encoded protein: CATSRATGGKQPQHF.

This chain uses TRBV5-1 with TRBJ2-1; possibly TRBD1 for D (5 bases). The CDR3 totals 14 residues. Germline values: CDR1 SGHRS, CDR2 YFSETQ. Trimming stripped 3 bases from V and 5 bases from J, with 12 bases between. CDR3 residues: CASSWAWTNNEQFF. CDR3 DNA: TGCGCCAGCAGCTGGGCCTGGACAAACAATGAGCAGTTCTTC.

The CDR3, as DNA: TGCAGCGTCCGGACAGGGTTCAACGAGCAGTACTTC. This codes for CSVRTGFNEQYF. The gene calls are TRBV29-1 and TRBJ2-7; 8 bases map to TRBD1. The CDR3 is made up of 12 amino acids. CDR1 SQVTM and CDR2 ANQGSEA come from the germline V gene. The J segment lost 5 bases and the V segment lost 6 bases, leaving 6 bases of the junction unmatched.

The chain recombines TRBV5-1 with TRBJ1-6; the D gene is possibly TRBD1 (5 bases). The CDR3 has 13 residues. V was pared by 4 bases and J by 10 bases, with 12 bases between. Germline CDR1 reads SGHRS; CDR2 reads YFSETQ. The CDR3 DNA reads TGCGCCAGCAGCCCGACAGCGGGATCACCCCTCCACTTT. As protein: CASSPTAGSPLHF.

V usage is TRBV5-1 and J usage is TRBJ2-5; D is perhaps TRBD1 (6 bases). Germline V gene sequence: CDR1 SGHRS, CDR2 YFSETQ. With 4 bases removed from V and 0 bases from J, the gap between germline ends came to 10 bases. The CDR3 runs 14 residues. The CDR3 region is CASSHDRNQETQYF. CDR3 DNA sequence: TGCGCCAGCAGCCATGACAGGAACCAAGAGACCCAGTACTTC.

The chain joins TRBV6-6 to TRBJ1-6, with 8 bases aligning to TRBD1. The V gene's germline CDR1 is MNHNY and CDR2 SVGAGI (reference sequence). V shed 0 bases, J shed 9 bases, and the junction held 4 bases outside the gene matches. The CDR3 consists of 15 residues. The CDR3: CASSYSDRVRSPLHF. The CDR3 coding sequence is TGTGCCAGCAGTTACTCGGACAGGGTTCGTTCACCCCTCCACTTT.

The chain combines TRBV6-6 with TRBJ2-1, with 9 bases that match TRBD1. This CDR3 region has 16 residues. Per germline, CDR1 MNHNY and CDR2 SVGAGI (reference sequence). Trimming at V came to 6 bases and at J to 6 bases, leaving 12 bases not matched to a gene. The CDR3 DNA is TGTGCCAGCAGCCTCCCGGTTACAGGGGGCCTCAATGAGCAGTTCTTC. As protein: CASSLPVTGGLNEQFF.

V gene TRBV10-3 combines with J gene TRBJ1-5, with a weak D call TRBD1 (6 bases). The CDR3 totals 15 residues. V gave up 2 bases and J gave up 5 bases, with 13 bases separating them. The germline V gene has CDR1 ENHRY and CDR2 SYGVKD. DNA for the CDR3: TGTGCCATCAGTGAGGGGCGTCAGGGGCATCAGCCCCAGCATTTT. This gives the protein CAISEGRQGHQPQHF.

V gene TRBV12-3 or TRBV12-4 combines with J gene TRBJ1-1; no reliable D call. The V end was cut by 6 bases, the J end by 6 bases, with 8 bases between. The CDR3 extends over 11 amino acids. Here the CDR3 DNA reads TGTGCCAGCAGGAGGGCCGCTGAAGCTTTCTTT. Translating it yields CASRRAAEAFF.

The V and J genes are TRBV5-1 and TRBJ2-1; the D is unclear. Germline-derived CDR1 and CDR2 are SGHRS and YFSETQ. The CDR3 length is 14 residues. V was cut by 5 bases and J by 0 bases, with 9 bases left in between. CDR3 bases: TGCGCCAGCAGTATTCCGAGCTCCTACAATGAGCAGTTCTTC. Translated: CASSIPSSYNEQFF.

The chain is built from TRBV5-1 and TRBJ1-1; D is undetermined. Germline CDR1 reads SGHRS; CDR2 reads YFSETQ. Trimming stripped 4 bases from V and 1 base from J, with 11 bases between. The CDR3 has 14 amino acids. The CDR3 DNA follows: TGCGCCAGCAGCCAGAGCGACCAGAACACTGAAGCTTTCTTT. Its translation is CASSQSDQNTEAFF.

With regard to this clone: One end of the junction does not line up with germline, which may come from a read error. V is TRBV19 and J is TRBJ2-7; tentatively, D is TRBD2 (6 bases). The CDR3 runs 13 residues. Germline CDR1 reads LNHDA; CDR2 reads SQIVND (reference sequence). The CDR3 loop is CVSSVPGSYEQYF. In nucleotides, the CDR3 is TGTGTCAGTAGTGTTCCCGGGAGTTACGAGCAGTACTTC.

This sequence joins TRBV6-4 and TRBJ1-1; possible D gene TRBD1, 5 bases. Germline lookup yields CDR1 MRHNA and CDR2 SNTAGT. The V end was cut by 4 bases, the J end by 5 bases, with 11 bases between. The CDR3 spans 13 residues. The CDR3: CASSVRGGTEAFF. The DNA of the CDR3 is TGTGCCAGCAGTGTTAGGGGAGGAACTGAAGCTTTCTTT.

The chain recombines TRBV30 with TRBJ1-4, with D possibly matching TRBD1 (6 bases). The CDR3 sequence is 14 residues long. Germline CDR1 is GTSNPN and CDR2 is SVGIG (reference sequence). V was trimmed by 4 bases and J by 6 bases, leaving 15 bases between them. The chain's CDR3 is CAWNRGPGDEKLFF. CDR3 DNA: TGTGCCTGGAACCGCGGACCAGGGGATGAAAAACTGTTTTTT.

This clone was seen only once. The V gene is TRBV27, the J gene TRBJ2-7; D perhaps matches TRBD1 (5 bases). V gave up 5 bases and J gave up 0 bases, with 17 bases separating them. CDR3 size: 16 residues. Germline V CDR1 and CDR2: MNHEY, SMNVEV (reference sequence). For the CDR3, the DNA is TGTGCCAGCAGTCTAGGCTGGGGCCAGAGCTCCTACGAGCAGTACTTC. This codes for CASSLGWGQSSYEQYF.

The chain couples TRBV6-2 or TRBV6-3 to TRBJ2-7; 7 nucleotides agree with TRBD1. Germline-derived CDR1 and CDR2 are MNHEY and SVGEGT. The trim removed 6 bases at V and 2 bases at J, leaving 1 base unmatched. The CDR3 covers 12 residues. The CDR3 region has the DNA TGTGCCAGCAGCGGACAGGCCTACGAGCAGTACTTC. Translated: CASSGQAYEQYF.

The genes are TRBV18 and TRBJ1-5, with D tentatively TRBD1 (5 bases). The CDR3 is 14 residues long. The V gene's germline CDR1 is KGHSH and CDR2 LQKENI. Trimming stripped 3 bases from V and 6 bases from J, with 12 bases between. In DNA form, the CDR3 reads TGTGCCAGCTCACCGGGGGGGTCGGGTCAGCCCCAGCATTTT. It specifies CASSPGGSGQPQHF.

The J gene is TRBJ1-3, the V gene TRBV5-1, with a tentative D call TRBD1 (5 bases). Trimming took 4 bases from V and 0 from J, leaving 8 bases between them. This CDR3 comprises 14 residues. Germline V gene lookup returns CDR1 SGHRS and CDR2 YFSETQ. The CDR3: CASSRQSSGNTIYF. CDR3 sequence (DNA): TGCGCCAGCAGCCGACAGTCCTCTGGAAACACCATATATTTT.

This rearrangement joins TRBV6-5 to TRBJ1-1; the D gene is possibly TRBD1 (5 bases). Germline CDR1 and CDR2: MNHEY and SVGAGI. V lost 0 bases to trimming and J lost 4 bases, with 15 bases between them. This CDR3 has 16 residues. The CDR3 here is CASSYSPDLGGTEAFF. The CDR3 bases are TGTGCCAGCAGTTACTCCCCCGACCTGGGGGGCACTGAAGCTTTCTTT.

V usage is TRBV6-2 or TRBV6-3 and J usage is TRBJ2-1; D perhaps matches TRBD1 (5 bases). V was clipped by 4 bases and J by 10 bases, with 14 bases between them. The germline V gene has CDR1 MNHEY and CDR2 SVGEGT. The CDR3 is made up of 13 amino acids. The CDR3 here is CASSFTGVGEQFF. The DNA for the CDR3 is TGTGCCAGCAGTTTTACAGGAGTAGGAGAGCAGTTCTTC.

Worth noting for this clone: This specimen includes other DNA sequences encoding the same CDR3. J is TRBJ2-7 and V is TRBV5-5; D remains unclear. From germline, CDR1 is SGHKS and CDR2 YYEKEE (reference sequence). V lost 0 bases and J 2 bases, leaving 9 bases between the germline ends. The CDR3 spans 14 residues. In DNA, the CDR3 is TGTGCCAGCAGCTTGGGGGCGAACCCCTACGAGCAGTACTTC. The encoded protein is CASSLGANPYEQYF.

This sequence joins TRBV30 and TRBJ1-1; no definite D call. Germline CDR1 GTSNPN, CDR2 SVGIG (reference sequence). Trimming took 4 bases from V and 8 from J, leaving 20 bases between them. The CDR3 contains 14 residues. CDR3 nucleotides: TGTGCCTGGACCCCCCGGGGAGTAACTTCCGAAGCTTTCTTT. It encodes CAWTPRGVTSEAFF.

The rearrangement links TRBV6-2 or TRBV6-3 to TRBJ1-2; 7 bases align to TRBD1. J gave up 7 bases and V 6 bases, and 8 bases lay outside the gene matches. The CDR3 loop spans 13 amino acids. CDR1 and CDR2 from the germline V gene are MNHEY and SVGEGT. DNA of the CDR3: TGTGCCAGCAGCGAGGGACAGCTAACTGGCTACACCTTC. Translation: CASSEGQLTGYTF.

The V gene is TRBV5-6, the J gene TRBJ2-7; D possibly corresponds to TRBD2 (7 bases). Trimming removed 3 bases from V and 0 bases from J, with 16 bases in between. The CDR3 is made up of 16 amino acids. Germline V gene lookup returns CDR1 SGHDT and CDR2 YYEEEE. The CDR3 nucleotides are TGTGCCAGCAGCTACAGGCGGGGGCAAAGCTCCTACGAGCAGTACTTC. It codes for CASSYRRGQSSYEQYF.

This clone showed up just a few times. V and J are TRBV9 and TRBJ2-2; D is ambiguous. The CDR3 is 14 amino acids. The V and J ends lost 2 bases and 6 bases respectively, with 11 bases between them. Germline CDR1 reads SGDLS; CDR2 reads YYNGEE. CDR3 in DNA: TGTGCCAGCAGCGTGCGTGGAGAACCCGGGGAGCTGTTTTTT. It codes for CASSVRGEPGELFF.

This chain links TRBV29-1 with TRBJ1-4, with 8 bases matching TRBD1. Germline loops: CDR1 SQVTM, CDR2 ANQGSEA. The CDR3 length is 13 residues. With V trimmed by 7 bases and J by 7 bases, 8 bases remained unmatched. The CDR3 sequence: CSALTGEPEKLFF. The CDR3 region has the DNA TGCAGCGCCCTGACAGGGGAGCCTGAAAAACTGTTTTTT.

V gene TRBV4-2 combines with J gene TRBJ2-2, with 10 bases fitting TRBD1. Germline CDR1 LGHNA, CDR2 YNFKEQ. V gave up 6 bases and J gave up 3 bases; unmatched junction bases: 7. CDR3 length: 16 residues. CDR3 sequence reads: CASSQTGGLDTGELFF. The CDR3 DNA follows: TGTGCCAGCAGTCAGACAGGGGGCCTGGACACCGGGGAGCTGTTTTTT.